This T cell receptor beta chain is drawn from a study of blood T cell repertoires in COVID-19. Looking at the study overall: Acute and convalescent COVID-19 specimens originated in the United States, Italy and Spain.

The assay was immunoSEQ multiplex PCR, and TCRdb's table has in-frame clones only and misses some. The table includes some 98,000 clones, less than 85% detected once. Trimming removed 1 base from V and 2 bases from J, with 12 bases in between. Looked up from germline, CDR1 is KGHSH and CDR2 is LQKENI. The CDR3 spans 16 residues. In this sample, this clone turned up once. The chain links TRBV18 to TRBJ2-1; the D is unclear. Sequenced material: peripheral blood. This TCR was recovered from a man between 65 and 79 years old with active or convalescent COVID-19. The DNA for the CDR3 is TGTGCCAGCTCACCACTCTCTACAGTTACCTACAATGAGCAGTTCTTC. Its protein is CASSPLSTVTYNEQFF. Complete variable domain (other parts from reference TRBV18 and TRBJ2-1): NAGVMQNPRHLVRRRGQEARLRCSPMKGHSHVYWYRQLPEEGLKFMVYLQKENIIDESGMPKERFSAEFPKEGPSILRIQQVVRGDSAAYFCASSPLSTVTYNEQFFGPGTRLTVL.